This T cell receptor beta chain was documented in a study of vaccination and CD4 T cells after COVID-19. Study in general: Following dose two, a median about 65 days (range 14 to 241) passed before post-vaccine samples were taken. Overlapping SARS-CoV-2, HCoV-NL63, HCoV-OC43 and HCoV-229E spike peptides were used to stimulate cells.

With regard to this clonotype: Its antigen is not identified.

The treatment denotes: approximately nine-day PBMC culture with coronavirus spike peptide pools or control peptides (ViraFEST assay). ViraFEST enlarged antigen-specific T cell populations with peptide pools and afterwards sequenced TCRs. The PCR-positive dates, March through December 2020, came before the US Alpha, Beta and Delta variants. Cultured CD4+ T-cell DNA underwent Oncomine TCR Beta short-read sequencing. One entry per CDR3 protein results from TCRdb running MiXCR on the PCR reads. The top ten clones hold roughly 18% of a sample with 15,000 or so distinct CDR3 sequences, 65% to 80% of them seen once. This sequence was found in a human donor who had recovered from COVID-19. The sample was CD4+ T cells from blood, cultured in vitro.

The CDR3 DNA follows: TGTGCCACCCGGTTTATTATGAACACTGAAGCTTTCTTT. Translation gives CATRFIMNTEAFF. This rearrangement joins TRBV6-1 to TRBJ1-1; D call uncertain. CDR1 is MNHNS, CDR2 SASEGT, per germline. V was cut by 10 bases and J by 0 bases, with 12 bases left in between. The CDR3 covers 13 residues.